Below, one T cell receptor (beta chain) is given with its context. Its specificity is unknown. TCRdb's copy holds only in-frame clones and misses some; the assay was immunoSEQ multiplex PCR. The data contain about 1 million clones, 65% to 80% of them singletons. The sample belongs to a study of shared clonotypes between healthy human individuals. Study observations and caveats: Clonotypes that were shared across a handful of donors made up around 5% of naive CD4 clonotypes. Represented diversity (both genetic and exposure-history) was limited by the small number of donors.

There are 14 residues in the CDR3. The germline V gene encodes CDR1 MNHEY and CDR2 SMNVEV (reference sequence). The V end was cut by 2 bases, the J end by 4 bases, with 12 bases between. The receptor comes from a man between 18 and 29 years old in good health. The sequencing input was memory CD4+ T cells sorted from blood. Described subset: CD45RA-negative fraction. The chain has TRBV27 and TRBJ2-7; D perhaps matches TRBD2 (5 bases). CDR3 nucleotide sequence: TGTGCCAGCAGTTTAGGCTGGGGAGTATACGAGCAGTACTTC. This sequence encodes CASSLGWGVYEQYF.